This paragraph reports one T cell receptor (beta chain). This entry comes from a study of blood T cells in healthy people across ages. The CDR3 is 15 amino acids. The germline V and J ends were trimmed by 5 bases and 5 bases, with 18 bases remaining between them. Germline V lookup: CDR1 SEHNR, CDR2 FQNEAQ (reference sequence). Each sample yielded at least 6 million isolated PBMCs. A sample-barcoded 5' primer and a J-beta primer mix were used in a second PCR of roughly 7 to 11 cycles. Every single cDNA molecule received a tag from a template-switch adaptor with 12 random nucleotides. Via MiXCR, TCRdb re-called the 5' RACE reads, giving one row per CDR3 protein. Of 1.2 million to 1.5 million distinct CDR3 sequences in the sample, around 42% were seen once.

The chain couples TRBV7-9 to TRBJ2-5; tentatively, D is TRBD1 or TRBD2 (6 bases each). The TCR originated in a woman between 18 and 29 years old in good health. Sequencing input: blood. In DNA, the CDR3 is TGTGCCAGCAGCCGGACAGCCTCTGGAGGGGAGACCCAGTACTTC. It specifies CASSRTASGGETQYF.